A single sample gave rise to the 8 T cell receptor beta chains below, sequenced in a study of CD8+ T cells in alopecia areata. cDNA reverse transcribed from extracted RNA served as the sequencing template. Data came from immunoSEQ multiplex PCR; TCRdb stores just in-frame clones and leaves some out. The sample has approximately 65,000 clones, 45% to 50% seen once. The sample in question was CD8+ T cells sorted from blood, obtained at week 0. Receptor source: a human donor with alopecia areata.

Only a few counts were recorded for this clone. The chain is built from TRBV9 and TRBJ2-5; D unresolved. The V gene's germline CDR1 is SGDLS and CDR2 YYNGEE. V was clipped by 4 bases and J by 5 bases, with 15 bases between them. The CDR3 runs to 14 residues. In DNA form, the CDR3 reads TGTGCCAGCAGCATATCAACAAGTCCGGAGACCCAGTACTTC. Its protein product is CASSISTSPETQYF.

The V and J genes are TRBV4-1 and TRBJ2-7; TRBD1 matches at 10 bases. V lost 3 bases to trimming and J lost 5 bases; unmatched junction nucleotides: 13. In germline, CDR1 is MGHRA, CDR2 YSYEKL. This CDR3 comprises 17 residues. DNA for the CDR3: TGCGCCAGCAGCCAGCGGACAGGGGGTATGGGAGTGGACGAGCAGTACTTC. Its protein is CASSQRTGGMGVDEQYF.

The table lists this clone with a few counts. The V gene is TRBV29-1, the J gene TRBJ1-2; no reliable D call. Germline CDR1 is SQVTM and CDR2 is ANQGSEA. The V gene lost 7 bases and the J gene lost 2 bases, with 11 bases spanning the gap. This CDR3 is built from 12 residues. CDR3 DNA: TGCAGCGCCGGAGAGGGAAACTATGGCTACACCTTC. The encoded protein is CSAGEGNYGYTF.

The rearrangement links TRBV6-5 to TRBJ2-7; no definite D call. Trimming stripped 2 bases from V and 2 bases from J, with 10 bases between. Germline V lookup: CDR1 MNHEY, CDR2 SVGAGI. CDR3 length: 14 residues. The CDR3 bases are TGTGCCAGCAGTTACGCGGCCGGCCCCTACGAGCAGTACTTC. It codes for CASSYAAGPYEQYF.

The chain is built from TRBV19 and TRBJ2-6; D not resolved. Germline lookup yields CDR1 LNHDA and CDR2 SQIVND (reference sequence). The CDR3 runs 14 residues. The V and J ends lost 3 bases and 0 bases respectively, with 3 bases between them. CDR3 DNA: TGTGCCAGTAGTATGGCCTCTGGGGCCAACGTCCTGACTTTC. Its translation is CASSMASGANVLTF. Drawing the rest from reference TRBV19 and TRBJ2-6, the complete variable domain is DGGITQSPKYLFRKEGQNVTLSCEQNLNHDAMYWYRQDPGQGLRLIYYSQIVNDFQKGDIAEGYSVSREKKESFPLTVTSAQKNPTAFYLCASSMASGANVLTFGAGSRLTVL.

This chain uses TRBV4-1 with TRBJ2-5, with 7 bases aligning to TRBD1. The CDR3 is made up of 14 amino acids. Germline V gene sequence: CDR1 MGHRA, CDR2 YSYEKL. V lost 3 bases to trimming and J lost 5 bases; unmatched junction nucleotides: 6. CDR3 region: CASSQVGQAETQYF. DNA for the CDR3: TGCGCCAGCAGCCAGGTCGGACAGGCGGAGACCCAGTACTTC.

This clone was picked up a small number of times. The chain recombines TRBV30 with TRBJ1-2, with a tentative D call TRBD1 (5 bases). From germline, CDR1 is GTSNPN and CDR2 SVGIG (reference sequence). The CDR3 sequence is 14 residues long. Trimming took 1 base from V and 6 from J, leaving 15 bases between them. CDR3 in DNA: TGTGCCTGGAGTGACGGTGGCAGGGTTCATGGCTACACCTTC. This codes for CAWSDGGRVHGYTF.

V usage is TRBV5-4 and J usage is TRBJ2-7; 9 bases line up with TRBD2. V dropped 1 base and J dropped 2; count of bases not matched to a gene: 4. The germline V gene encodes CDR1 SGHNT and CDR2 YYREEE (reference sequence). This CDR3 has 15 residues. CDR3 in amino acids: CASSLPGTSPYEQYF. CDR3 nucleotides: TGTGCCAGCAGCTTGCCCGGGACTAGCCCCTACGAGCAGTACTTC.